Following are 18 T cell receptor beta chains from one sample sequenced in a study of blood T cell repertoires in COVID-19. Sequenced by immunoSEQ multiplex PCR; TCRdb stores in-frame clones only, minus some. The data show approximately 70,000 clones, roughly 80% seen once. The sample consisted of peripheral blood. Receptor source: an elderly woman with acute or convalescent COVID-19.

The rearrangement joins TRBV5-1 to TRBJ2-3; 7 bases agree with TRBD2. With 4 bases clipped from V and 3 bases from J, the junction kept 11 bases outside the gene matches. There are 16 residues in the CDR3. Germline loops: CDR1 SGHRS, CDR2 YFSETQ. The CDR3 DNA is TGCGCCAGCAGCCTCCGGGCGGGAGTGCGTACAGATACGCAGTATTTT. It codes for CASSLRAGVRTDTQYF.

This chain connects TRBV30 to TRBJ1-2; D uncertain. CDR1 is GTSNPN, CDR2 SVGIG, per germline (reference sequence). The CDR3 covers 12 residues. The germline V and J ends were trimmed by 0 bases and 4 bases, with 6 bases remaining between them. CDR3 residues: CAWSVTGYGYTF. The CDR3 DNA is TGTGCCTGGAGTGTTACGGGCTATGGCTACACCTTC.

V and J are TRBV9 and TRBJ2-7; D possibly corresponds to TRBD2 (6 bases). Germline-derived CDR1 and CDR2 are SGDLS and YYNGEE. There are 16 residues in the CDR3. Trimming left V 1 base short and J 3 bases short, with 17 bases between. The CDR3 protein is CASSVYGGASHYEQYF. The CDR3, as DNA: TGTGCCAGCAGCGTATATGGAGGGGCTAGCCACTACGAGCAGTACTTC.

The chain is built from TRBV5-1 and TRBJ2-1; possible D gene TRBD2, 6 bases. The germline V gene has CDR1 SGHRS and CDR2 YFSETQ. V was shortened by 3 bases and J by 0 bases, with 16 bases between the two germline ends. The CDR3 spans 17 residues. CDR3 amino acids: CASSSERVLTSYNEQFF. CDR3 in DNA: TGCGCCAGCAGCTCGGAGCGGGTACTAACCTCCTACAATGAGCAGTTCTTC. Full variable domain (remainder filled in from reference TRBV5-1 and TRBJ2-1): KAGVTQTPRYLIKTRGQQVTLSCSPISGHRSVSWYQQTPGQGLQFLFEYFSETQRNKGNFPGRFSGRQFSNSRSEMNVSTLELGDSALYLCASSSERVLTSYNEQFFGPGTRLTVL.

In DNA, the CDR3 is TGTGCCAGCAGCAAAGGGGTCCGGAAGCCTAGCACAGATACGCAGTATTTT. Residues: CASSKGVRKPSTDTQYF. This chain uses TRBV9 with TRBJ2-3; perhaps TRBD1 as D (5 bases). Between the trimmed V and J ends, which lost 4 bases and 0 bases, there was a span of 18 bases. This CDR3 is 17 amino acids long. CDR1 is SGDLS, CDR2 YYNGEE, per germline.

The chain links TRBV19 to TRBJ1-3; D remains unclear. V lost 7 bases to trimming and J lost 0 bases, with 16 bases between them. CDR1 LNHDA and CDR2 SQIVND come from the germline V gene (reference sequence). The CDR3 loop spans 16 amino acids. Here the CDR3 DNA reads TGTGCCAGTACCCTAAGTGGTCCTAACTCTGGAAACACCATATATTTT. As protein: CASTLSGPNSGNTIYF.

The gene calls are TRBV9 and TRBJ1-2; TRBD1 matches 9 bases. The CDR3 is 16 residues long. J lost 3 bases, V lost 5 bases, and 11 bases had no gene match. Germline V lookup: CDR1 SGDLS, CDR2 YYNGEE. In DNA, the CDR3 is TGTGCCAGCAGGGATCCTAGAAGGACAGGGGACTATGGCTACACCTTC. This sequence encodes CASRDPRRTGDYGYTF.

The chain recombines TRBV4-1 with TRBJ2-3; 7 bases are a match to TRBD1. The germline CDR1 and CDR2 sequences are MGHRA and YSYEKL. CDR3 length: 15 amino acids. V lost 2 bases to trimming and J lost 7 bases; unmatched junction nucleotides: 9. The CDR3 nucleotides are TGCGCCAGCAGCCAATTTTTAGGGACAGTTTATACGCAGTATTTT. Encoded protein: CASSQFLGTVYTQYF.

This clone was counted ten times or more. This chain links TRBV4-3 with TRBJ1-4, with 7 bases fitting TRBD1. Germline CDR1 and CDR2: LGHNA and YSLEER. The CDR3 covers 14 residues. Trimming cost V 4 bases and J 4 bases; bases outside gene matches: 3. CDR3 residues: CASSLGQVNEKLFF. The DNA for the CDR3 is TGCGCCAGCAGCCTCGGACAGGTTAATGAAAAACTGTTTTTT.

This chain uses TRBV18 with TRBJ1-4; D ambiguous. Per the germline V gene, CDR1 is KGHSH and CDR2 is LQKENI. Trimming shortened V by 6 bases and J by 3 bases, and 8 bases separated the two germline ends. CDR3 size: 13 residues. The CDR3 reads CASSQNANEKLFF. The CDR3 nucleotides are TGTGCCAGCTCCCAGAATGCTAATGAAAAACTGTTTTTT.

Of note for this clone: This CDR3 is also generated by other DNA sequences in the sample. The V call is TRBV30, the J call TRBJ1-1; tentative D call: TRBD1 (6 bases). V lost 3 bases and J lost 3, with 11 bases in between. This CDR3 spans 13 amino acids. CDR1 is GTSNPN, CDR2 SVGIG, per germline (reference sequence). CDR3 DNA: TGTGCCTGGAGGAGGGGGAGAGACACTGAAGCTTTCTTT. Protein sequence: CAWRRGRDTEAFF.

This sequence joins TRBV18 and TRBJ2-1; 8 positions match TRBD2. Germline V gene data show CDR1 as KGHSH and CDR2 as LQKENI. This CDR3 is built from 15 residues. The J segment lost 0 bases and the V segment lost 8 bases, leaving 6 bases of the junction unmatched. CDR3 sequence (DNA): TGTGCCAGCCGAATAGCGGGAAGCTCCTACAATGAGCAGTTCTTC. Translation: CASRIAGSSYNEQFF.

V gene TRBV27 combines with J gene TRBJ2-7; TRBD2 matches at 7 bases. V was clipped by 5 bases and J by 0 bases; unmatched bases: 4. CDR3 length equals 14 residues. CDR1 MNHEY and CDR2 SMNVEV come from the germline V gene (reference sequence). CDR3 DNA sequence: TGTGCCAGCAGTCCCCGGGACTACTCCTACGAGCAGTACTTC. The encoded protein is CASSPRDYSYEQYF.

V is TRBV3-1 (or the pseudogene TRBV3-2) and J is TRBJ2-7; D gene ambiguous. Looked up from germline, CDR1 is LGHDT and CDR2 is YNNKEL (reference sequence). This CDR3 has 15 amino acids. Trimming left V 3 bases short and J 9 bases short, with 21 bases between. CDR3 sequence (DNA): TGTGCCAGCAGCCAGCCGGCGGCTCCCCATGAAGGGCAGTACTTC. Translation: CASSQPAAPHEGQYF.

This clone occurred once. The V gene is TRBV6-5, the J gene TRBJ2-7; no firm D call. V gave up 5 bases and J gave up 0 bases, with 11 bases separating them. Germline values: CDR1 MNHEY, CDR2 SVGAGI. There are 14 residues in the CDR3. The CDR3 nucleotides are TGTGCCAGCAGTCCCACTTATAGCTCCTACGAGCAGTACTTC. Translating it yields CASSPTYSSYEQYF.

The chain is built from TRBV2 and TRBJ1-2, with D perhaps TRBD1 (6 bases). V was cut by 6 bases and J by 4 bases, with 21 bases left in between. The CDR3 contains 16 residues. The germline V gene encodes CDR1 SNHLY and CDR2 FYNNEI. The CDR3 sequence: CASSSKLLTGTYGYTF. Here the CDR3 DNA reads TGTGCCAGCAGCTCGAAACTACTAACAGGGACCTATGGCTACACCTTC.

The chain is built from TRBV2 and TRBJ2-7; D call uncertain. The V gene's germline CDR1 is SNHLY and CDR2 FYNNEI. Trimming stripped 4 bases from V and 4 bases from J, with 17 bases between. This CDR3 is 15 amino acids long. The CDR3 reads CASSGVAPRIYEQYF. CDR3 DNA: TGTGCCAGCAGTGGAGTAGCCCCCCGAATATACGAGCAGTACTTC. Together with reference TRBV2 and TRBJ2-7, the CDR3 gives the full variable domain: EPEVTQTPSHQVTQMGQEVILRCVPISNHLYFYWYRQILGQKVEFLVSFYNNEISEKSEIFDDQFSVERPDGSNFTLKIRSTKLEDSAMYFCASSGVAPRIYEQYFGPGTRLTVT.

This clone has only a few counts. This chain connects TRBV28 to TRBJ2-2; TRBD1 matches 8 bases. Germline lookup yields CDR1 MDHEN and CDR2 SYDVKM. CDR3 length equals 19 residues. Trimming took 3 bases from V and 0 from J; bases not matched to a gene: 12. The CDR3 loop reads CASSLLPSGGGSNTGELFF. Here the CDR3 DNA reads TGTGCCAGCAGTTTGTTACCCTCAGGGGGCGGTTCGAACACCGGGGAGCTGTTTTTT.